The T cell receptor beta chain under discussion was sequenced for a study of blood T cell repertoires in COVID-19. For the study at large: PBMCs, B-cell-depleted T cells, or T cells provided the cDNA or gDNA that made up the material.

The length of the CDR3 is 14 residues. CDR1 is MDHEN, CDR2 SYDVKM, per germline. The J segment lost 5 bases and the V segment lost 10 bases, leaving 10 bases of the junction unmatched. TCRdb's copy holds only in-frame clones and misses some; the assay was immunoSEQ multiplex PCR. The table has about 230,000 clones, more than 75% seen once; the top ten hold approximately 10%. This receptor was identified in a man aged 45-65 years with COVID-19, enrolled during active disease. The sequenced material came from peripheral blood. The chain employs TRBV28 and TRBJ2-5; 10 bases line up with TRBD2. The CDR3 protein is CATSSGSPGETQYF. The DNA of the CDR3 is TGTGCCACCTCTAGCGGGAGCCCGGGTGAGACCCAGTACTTC.